The T cell receptor (beta chain) under discussion was sequenced for a study of T cell repertoires in cytomegalovirus infection (dated by TCRdb to 2018 to 2020). For the wider study: Because public TCR beta signatures pointed to carriage of CMV infection together with the matching HLA type, the HLA type of each donor mattered for the analysis. Paper-wide results and their limitations: In the ex vivo response, HLA-C-restricted CMV-specific TCR beta clonotypes were dominant, and in two of eight donors the single most frequent clonotype came from this HLA-C-restricted group. In both this cohort and an independent approximately 370-donor cohort, the cumulative frequency of public TCR beta family members distinguished carriers of CMV infection plus the relevant HLA type.

This clonotype was seen a handful of times. The antigen it binds to is not known. Qualities for individual bases were not recorded, and no much larger clone is one base off. Data came from an Illumina HiSeq 1500. TCRdb reprocessing: public reads trimmed at Q25 with fastp, clones called with MiXCR, in-frame beta chains kept. Rows matching on CDR3 protein sequence are summarized as one entry with the most common DNA and genes. The sample has about 60,000 distinct CDR3 sequences on record, about 30% of them singletons. 60% to 80% of the sample comes from the top ten. Per the germline V gene, SGHTA is the CDR1 and FQGNSA is the CDR2. From the cysteine up to the phenylalanine, the CDR3 has a length of 16 residues. Here the CDR3 DNA is all that survives: 48 bases in frame from base 1. V loses 8 bases, J loses 4 bases, and the germline ends lie 21 bases apart.

Rearrangement joined TRBV7-2 to TRBJ2-1, with no reliable assignment of the D segment. The TCR originated in a human donor in good health (CMV status not recorded). Some clones in this sample may be carry-over from other donors' samples. The source material was PBMCs, sequenced either directly or after in vitro stimulation (not recorded which). The DNA is as follows: TGTGCCAGCGTTGGGATCGGACCGAAAGTTTACAATGAGCAGTTCTTC. Its protein reads: CASVGIGPKVYNEQFF.